This T cell receptor (beta chain) derives from a study of blood T cell repertoires in COVID-19. The CDR3 sequence is 13 residues long. The germline V gene encodes CDR1 KGHSH and CDR2 LQKENI. The ends lost 5 bases at V and 7 bases at J; junction bases unmatched: 4. The assay was immunoSEQ multiplex PCR, and TCRdb's table has in-frame clones only and misses some. The sample carries 68,000 or so clones, around 84% recorded once. The source of this sequence is a man aged 45 to 65 with acute or convalescent COVID-19. Sequenced input: peripheral blood. The V call is TRBV18, the J call TRBJ1-4; 7 bases align to TRBD1. DNA for the CDR3: TGTGCCAGCTCAAGGGGGACAGTTGAAAAACTGTTTTTT. Its protein is CASSRGTVEKLFF.